This T cell receptor beta chain stems from a study of shared T cell receptors in the human thymus. Measured with immunoSEQ multiplex PCR; TCRdb has only the in-frame clones, and not every one. The repertoire has about 660,000 clones, approximately 90% of them found once; the top ten carry roughly 0.0097%. These same records also appear under a second study, on human thymus T cells. That report adds: The donor group consisted of healthy Finnish infants who were having corrective surgery for congenital heart defects. Thymus was obtained from resections taken during corrective heart surgery. In thymic and blood repertoires alike, V and J usage looked biased. Thymic repertoires from unrelated individuals overlapped highly, related research reported.

This clonotype originated in a boy less than two years old with a congenital heart defect. Sequencing was carried out using thymocytes.

For the CDR3, the DNA is TGTGCCTGGAGGAAGGCACAGGGGGCTTCAAATGAAAAACTGTTTTTT. Residues: CAWRKAQGASNEKLFF. V is TRBV30 and J is TRBJ1-4; 9 bases match TRBD1. The trim removed 3 bases at V and 5 bases at J, leaving 10 bases unmatched. CDR1 is GTSNPN and CDR2 is SVGIG in the germline V gene (reference sequence). CDR3 size: 16 residues.